Listed below are T cell receptor beta chains from one sample, sequenced in a study of T cell responses to AZD1222 COVID-19 vaccine. This table comes from immunoSEQ multiplex PCR, and its TCRdb copy is limited to in-frame clones, with some not included. In the table there are roughly 180,000 clones, approximately 92% of which are singletons. This material consisted of peripheral blood, taken 28 days after the second dose of the MenACWY control vaccine. The receptors derive from an adult who received the MenACWY meningococcal vaccine as a control. The CDR3 runs from the conserved cysteine through the conserved F or W. The D gene is left open where the match is weak. Rows give clone size only sometimes, using once, few, many, or a class for an expanded clone.

clone_size	d_call	v_call	j_call	cdr3_nt	cdr3_aa
.	TRBD1	TRBV30	TRBJ1-5	TGTGCCTGGGGGACAGGGGGCAATCAGCCCCAGCATTTT	CAWGTGGNQPQHF
.	.	TRBV7-2	TRBJ2-1	TGTGCCAGCAGCTTAATAGGGTATAGGTCCTACAATGAGCAGTTCTTC	CASSLIGYRSYNEQFF
.	.	TRBV27	TRBJ1-4	TGTGCCAGCAGTTCGGTGGGTGAAAAACTGTTTTTT	CASSSVGEKLFF
.	TRBD1	TRBV6-2/TRBV6-3	TRBJ1-5	TGTGCCAGCAGTCCCTCGGGACAGAGTCGTCGACAGCCCCAGCATTTT	CASSPSGQSRRQPQHF
.	.	TRBV20-1	TRBJ1-3	TGCAGTGCTAGTCCCTCGGGGGATGGAAACACCATATATTTT	CSASPSGDGNTIYF
.	.	TRBV7-2	TRBJ1-6	TGTGCCAGCAGCTTAGCTAACCGTAGCAATTCACCCCTCCACTTT	CASSLANRSNSPLHF
.	TRBD1	TRBV7-9	TRBJ1-2	TGTGCCAGCAGCACTAGGACAGGGTTCGGCTACACCTTC	CASSTRTGFGYTF
.	.	TRBV18	TRBJ1-1	TGTGCCAGCTCACAAGACGTTAGGGGTAACGCTGAAGCTTTCTTT	CASSQDVRGNAEAFF
.	TRBD1	TRBV6-2/TRBV6-3	TRBJ1-5	TGTGCCAGCAGTTTGACAGGGAAGTTGCAGCCCCAGCATTTT	CASSLTGKLQPQHF
.	TRBD1	TRBV7-2	TRBJ1-2	TGTGCCAGCAGCTCCAGGACAGGTGGCATCTATGGCTACACCTTC	CASSSRTGGIYGYTF
.	.	TRBV3-1/TRBV3-2	TRBJ2-7	TGTGCCAGCAGCCAATACGGCGGGTTGAGCTCCTACGAGCAGTACTTC	CASSQYGGLSSYEQYF
.	.	TRBV6-5	TRBJ1-5	TGTGCCAGCAGAGCGGTGGGGTGGCCCCAGCATTTT	CASRAVGWPQHF
.	.	TRBV29-1	TRBJ1-3	TGCAGCGTACCGGGGCCCGTTGGAAACACCATATATTTT	CSVPGPVGNTIYF
.	.	TRBV5-1	TRBJ1-4	TGCGCCAGCAGTCTGGGGGCAACTAATGAAAAACTGTTTTTT	CASSLGATNEKLFF
.	.	TRBV12-3/TRBV12-4	TRBJ1-1	TGTGCCAGCAGTTTAGGGGCACTAACTGAAGCTTTCTTT	CASSLGALTEAFF
once	TRBD1	TRBV9	TRBJ1-1	TGTGCCAGCAGCGCCGGACAGGGCCGGAACACTGAAGCTTTCTTT	CASSAGQGRNTEAFF
.	.	TRBV7-9	TRBJ1-2	TGTGCCAGCAGCTTACTTACGGGATATGGCTACACCTTC	CASSLLTGYGYTF
.	TRBD1	TRBV6-5	TRBJ1-2	TGTGCCAGCAGTCAGGGACAGGGCTACACCTTC	CASSQGQGYTF
few	TRBD1	TRBV10-3	TRBJ1-1	TGTGCTGCTGCAGGGGGGACTGAAGCTTTCTTT	CAAAGGTEAFF
.	.	TRBV2	TRBJ1-1	TGTGCCAGCAGTACCGGGGGGGGGAACACTGAAGCTTTCTTT	CASSTGGGNTEAFF
once	.	TRBV7-2	TRBJ2-1	TGTGCCAGCAGCTTAGACGGTTCCTACAATGAGCAGTTCTTC	CASSLDGSYNEQFF
.	.	TRBV12-1	TRBJ1-2	TGTGCCAGCAGCTTTGTTGGTTCTCGGGGCTACACCTTC	CASSFVGSRGYTF
.	.	TRBV5-5	TRBJ2-5	TGTGCCAGCAGCTTCGGCGACCCAAACCAAGAGACCCAGTACTTC	CASSFGDPNQETQYF
once	.	TRBV28	TRBJ2-1	TGTGCCAGCAGTCTCCACAATGAGCAGTTCTTC	CASSLHNEQFF
.	.	TRBV10-1	TRBJ2-1	TGCGCCAGCACTCAGGGCGACTGCTATGAGCAGTTCTTC	CASTQGDCYEQFF
.	.	TRBV25-1	TRBJ1-5	TGTGCCAGACTCGGAGATAGCGGCAGCCTTCATCAGCCCCAGCATTTT	CARLGDSGSLHQPQHF